Reported below is one T cell receptor beta chain. The sample is drawn from a study of T cell changes during pregnancy in multiple sclerosis. Germline values: CDR1 SGHNT, CDR2 YYREEE (reference sequence). The ends lost 3 bases at V and 2 bases at J; junction bases unmatched: 2. The CDR3 spans 16 residues. Produced via immunoSEQ multiplex PCR; TCRdb's table is partial and in-frame only. The data contain tens of thousands of clones, approximately 90% of them singletons. The chain is built from TRBV5-4 and TRBJ2-5, with 15 bases matching TRBD2. The TCR comes from a female donor with multiple sclerosis, enrolled in a pregnancy study. This sample comprised CD4+ T cells from peripheral blood mononuclear cells, obtained in the first trimester of pregnancy. The DNA for the CDR3 is TGTGCCAGCAGCTCCGGACTAGCGGGGGGGCAAGAGACCCAGTACTTC. Translating it yields CASSSGLAGGQETQYF.